Presented here are 18 T cell receptor beta chains from one specimen sequenced in a study of blood T cells in healthy people across ages. Next came a second PCR, run for 7 to 11 cycles, which used a sample-barcoded 5' primer along with a J-beta primer mix. MiXCR, applied by TCRdb to the 5' RACE reads, yields one record per CDR3 protein. The table lists 1.5 million to 2 million distinct CDR3 sequences, around 36% of them singletons. Sequencing was carried out using blood. These receptors were obtained from a woman aged 25 to 39 in good health.

This clonotype was picked up many times. This chain uses TRBV6-6 with TRBJ2-7; D gene ambiguous. V lost 0 bases, J lost 3 bases, and 9 bases lay in between. Germline values: CDR1 MNHNY, CDR2 SVGAGI (reference sequence). This CDR3 has 14 residues. For the CDR3, the DNA is TGTGCCAGCAGTTACTCCACGACAAGCTACGAGCAGTACTTC. Its protein product is CASSYSTTSYEQYF.

The chain has TRBV27 and TRBJ2-7; 11 bases fit TRBD2. The DNA end is a closer match to TRBJ2-5, so the J assignment may be wrong. The CDR3 loop spans 15 amino acids. The germline CDR1 and CDR2 sequences are MNHEY and SMNVEV (reference sequence). DNA of the CDR3: TGTGCCAGCAGTTTCATAGCGGGAGGGGTAGAGACCCAGTACTTC. It codes for CASSFIAGGVETQYF.

This clonotype showed up just a few times. V and J are TRBV25-1 and TRBJ2-5; D remains ambiguous. The CDR3 is 16 amino acids. V was pared by 1 base and J by 1 base, with 13 bases between. CDR1 is MGHDK, CDR2 SYGVNS, per germline. CDR3 nucleotide sequence: TGTGCCAGCAGTGAATTAGGCTCGAAGGTCCAAGAGACCCAGTACTTC. Translating it yields CASSELGSKVQETQYF.

This clonotype has a handful of counts. The chain recombines TRBV4-1 with TRBJ1-5; D gene unclear. CDR3 length equals 16 residues. Germline V gene data show CDR1 as MGHRA and CDR2 as YSYEKL. Trimming left V 1 base short and J 2 bases short, with 12 bases between. The CDR3 spells CASSQALGLRNQPQHF. As DNA, the CDR3 is TGCGCCAGCAGCCAAGCCCTTGGGCTACGCAATCAGCCCCAGCATTTT.

As concerns this clonotype: The CDR3 ends on some other residue instead of the conserved phenylalanine or tryptophan, so this is likely a read error. The DNA is left out, because the CDR3 cannot be placed on it with certainty; the CDR3 is given as TCRdb lists it. V usage is TRBV11-3 and J usage is TRBJ2-1; the table calls TRBD1, which could not be checked here. The CDR3 extends over 14 residues, inclusive of both ends. Germline V gene data show CDR1 as SGHNT and CDR2 as YENEEA. CDR3: CASSLPPDGRTANL.

This sequence joins TRBV3-1 and TRBJ1-6; D unresolved. The V and J ends lost 2 bases and 6 bases respectively, with 14 bases between them. CDR1 is LGHDT and CDR2 is YNNKEL in the germline V gene (reference sequence). The CDR3 covers 16 residues. CDR3: CASSQTLTRLNSPLHF. The CDR3 nucleotides are TGTGCCAGCAGCCAAACTCTGACCAGACTTAATTCACCCCTCCACTTT.

This sequence joins TRBV7-6 and TRBJ1-1; D gene unclear. Germline values: CDR1 SGHVS, CDR2 FNYEAQ. The CDR3 totals 13 residues. V lost 5 bases and J 1 base, leaving 8 bases between the germline ends. The CDR3 bases are TGTGCCAGCAGCCGAAACTGGAACACTGAAGCTTTCTTT. Encoded protein: CASSRNWNTEAFF.

As for this clonotype: Germline and junction disagree at one end, which may indicate a read error. This chain connects TRBV19 to TRBJ2-3, with 8 bases matching TRBD2. Germline-derived CDR1 and CDR2 are LNHDA and SQIVND (reference sequence). This CDR3 spans 16 amino acids. The CDR3 sequence: CASSQTLAGLPDTQYF. In nucleotides, the CDR3 is TGTGCCAGTAGCCAGACTCTAGCGGGCCTTCCAGACACGCAGTATTTT.

This clonotype turned up a few times. The rearrangement links TRBV20-1 to TRBJ2-7, with 8 bases lining up with TRBD1. This CDR3 is built from 12 residues. CDR1 is DFQATT, CDR2 SNEGSKA, per germline (reference sequence). V gave up 6 bases and J gave up 6 bases; unmatched junction bases: 7. The CDR3 bases are TGCAGTGCCCCCCGACAGGGGTTCGAGCAGTACTTC. This sequence encodes CSAPRQGFEQYF.

This clonotype has more than one count but fewer than ten. V usage is TRBV5-4 and J usage is TRBJ2-3; 10 positions agree with TRBD2. This CDR3 is built from 18 residues. V trimming: 2 bases; J trimming: 0 bases; junction bases outside the gene matches: 9. CDR1 and CDR2 (germline): SGHNT, YYREEE (reference sequence). The DNA for the CDR3 is TGTGCCAGCAGCTTCACCCGGACTAGCGGACTTAGCACAGATACGCAGTATTTT. Translated: CASSFTRTSGLSTDTQYF.

J is TRBJ1-1 and V is TRBV7-8, with D unresolved. Germline CDR1 SGHVS, CDR2 FQNEAQ. The CDR3 runs 15 residues. Trimming stripped 5 bases from V and 4 bases from J, with 17 bases between. This CDR3 reads CASSHGRWVGTEAFF. CDR3 bases: TGTGCCAGCAGCCATGGGCGGTGGGTGGGCACTGAAGCTTTCTTT.

This clonotype was detected a few times. The chain is built from TRBV5-1 and TRBJ2-1; 7 bases agree with TRBD2. The CDR3 consists of 17 residues. J gave up 3 bases and V 4 bases, and 13 bases lay outside the gene matches. Looked up from germline, CDR1 is SGHRS and CDR2 is YFSETQ. The DNA for the CDR3 is TGCGCCAGCAGCCCTCTCCCCCCGCTAGCGGACTACAATGAGCAGTTCTTC. It translates to CASSPLPPLADYNEQFF.

CDR3 nucleotides: TGTGCCAGCAGCTTACGGGAAGGGGGCCCAGGCTACACCTTC. It translates to CASSLREGGPGYTF. This chain uses TRBV7-3 with TRBJ1-2; 7 nucleotides line up with TRBD1. Per the germline V gene, CDR1 is SGHTA and CDR2 is FQGTGA. J was trimmed by 8 bases and V by 2 bases; bases with no gene match: 8. The CDR3 is 14 residues long.

The chain employs TRBV5-5 and TRBJ2-3, with 9 bases aligning to TRBD2. The CDR3 has 15 amino acids. CDR1 and CDR2 from the germline V gene are SGHKS and YYEKEE (reference sequence). V was clipped by 1 base and J by 4 bases; unmatched bases: 4. CDR3 coding DNA: TGTGCCAGCAGCTTGAGGCGGGAGGGCGCAGATACGCAGTATTTT. Protein sequence: CASSLRREGADTQYF.

This chain connects TRBV20-1 to TRBJ1-1; no clear D gene. Germline V gene data show CDR1 as DFQATT and CDR2 as SNEGSKA (reference sequence). V was clipped by 4 bases and J by 1 base, with 7 bases between them. The length of the CDR3 is 12 residues. Written as DNA, the CDR3 is TGCAGTGCTATACGGGAGAACACTGAAGCTTTCTTT. Protein sequence: CSAIRENTEAFF.

This clonotype was seen a few times. This chain uses TRBV20-1 with TRBJ2-2; unclear D gene. Germline values: CDR1 DFQATT, CDR2 SNEGSKA (reference sequence). Deletions cut 2 bases from V and 6 bases from J, with 16 bases between. CDR3 size: 15 residues. The CDR3 coding sequence is TGCAGTGCTAGATTCGCAGACCCTGGGGCCGGGGAGCTGTTTTTT. It is translated as CSARFADPGAGELFF.

This clonotype was picked up a small number of times. The V gene is TRBV5-1, the J gene TRBJ2-5; D ambiguous. The ends were cut back, 0 bases at V and 5 bases at J, with 14 bases in the middle. Germline V gene sequence: CDR1 SGHRS, CDR2 YFSETQ. The CDR3 covers 15 residues. The CDR3 loop reads CASSLGRFGVETQYF. CDR3 DNA sequence: TGCGCCAGCAGCTTGGGGCGATTTGGAGTGGAGACCCAGTACTTC. The full variable domain, in which reference TRBV5-1 and TRBJ2-5 provide the parts outside the CDR3, is KAGVTQTPRYLIKTRGQQVTLSCSPISGHRSVSWYQQTPGQGLQFLFEYFSETQRNKGNFPGRFSGRQFSNSRSEMNVSTLELGDSALYLCASSLGRFGVETQYFGPGTRLLVL.

This clonotype has a handful of counts. The chain combines TRBV30 with TRBJ1-1; D remains unclear. The V gene lost 0 bases and the J gene lost 6 bases, with 17 bases spanning the gap. The CDR3 is 15 residues long. Germline CDR1 reads GTSNPN; CDR2 reads SVGIG (reference sequence). The CDR3 region is CAWSVSAAWRPEAFF. Written as DNA, the CDR3 is TGTGCCTGGAGTGTTTCGGCTGCCTGGCGACCTGAAGCTTTCTTT.